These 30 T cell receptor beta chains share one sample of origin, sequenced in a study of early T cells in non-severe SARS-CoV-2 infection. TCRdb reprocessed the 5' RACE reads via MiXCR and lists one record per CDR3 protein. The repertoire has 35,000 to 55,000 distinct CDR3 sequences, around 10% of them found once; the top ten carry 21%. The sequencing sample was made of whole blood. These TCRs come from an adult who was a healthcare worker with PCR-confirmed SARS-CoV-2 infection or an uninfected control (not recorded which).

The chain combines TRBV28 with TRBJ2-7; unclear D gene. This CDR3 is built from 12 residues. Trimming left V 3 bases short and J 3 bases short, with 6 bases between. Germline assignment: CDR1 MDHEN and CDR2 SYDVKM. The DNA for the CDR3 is TGTGCCAGCAGTTTCCATTTCTACGAGCAGTACTTC. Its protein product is CASSFHFYEQYF.

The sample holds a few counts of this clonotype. CDR3 loop: CASSQDGVGAFF. The DNA of the CDR3 is TGCGCCAGCAGCCAAGATGGAGTCGGAGCTTTCTTT. This chain links TRBV4-1 with TRBJ1-1; D not resolved. The ends were cut back, 0 bases at V and 10 bases at J, with 9 bases in the middle. The CDR3 is 12 amino acids. The germline gives CDR1 MGHRA, CDR2 YSYEKL.

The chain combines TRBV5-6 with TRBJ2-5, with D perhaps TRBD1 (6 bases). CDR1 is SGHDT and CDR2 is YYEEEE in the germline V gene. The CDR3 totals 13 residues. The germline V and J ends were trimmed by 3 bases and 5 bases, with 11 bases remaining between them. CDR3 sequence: CASSWTQGETQYF. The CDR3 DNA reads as TGTGCCAGCAGCTGGACCCAGGGGGAGACCCAGTACTTC.

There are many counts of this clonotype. The chain's CDR3 is CASSDRGAAYNEQFF. Written as DNA, the CDR3 is TGTGCCAGCAGTGACAGGGGCGCAGCCTACAATGAGCAGTTCTTC. The chain joins TRBV2 to TRBJ2-1; the D gene is possibly TRBD1 (6 bases). The V end lost 3 bases, the J end lost 2 bases, and 11 bases lay between the germline ends. This CDR3 spans 15 amino acids. Germline V CDR1 and CDR2: SNHLY, FYNNEI.

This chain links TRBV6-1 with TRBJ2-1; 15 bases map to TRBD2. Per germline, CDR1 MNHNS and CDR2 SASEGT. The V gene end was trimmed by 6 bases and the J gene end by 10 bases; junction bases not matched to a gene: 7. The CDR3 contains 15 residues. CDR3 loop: CASSRGLAGGLEQFF. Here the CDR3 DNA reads TGTGCCAGCAGCCGGGGACTAGCGGGAGGATTAGAGCAGTTCTTC.

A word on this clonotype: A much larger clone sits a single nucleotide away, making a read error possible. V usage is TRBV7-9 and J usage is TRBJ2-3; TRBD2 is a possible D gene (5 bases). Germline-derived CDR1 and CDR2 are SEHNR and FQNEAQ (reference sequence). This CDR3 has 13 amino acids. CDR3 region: CVSSSPSRDTQYF. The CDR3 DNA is TGTGTCAGCAGCTCGCCTAGCCGAGATACGCAGTATTTT.

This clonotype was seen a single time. The CDR3 spells CASSLRGRAPNEQFF. The DNA for the CDR3 is TGTGCCAGCAGTTTGCGCGGGAGGGCCCCCAATGAGCAGTTCTTC. The genes are TRBV12-3 or TRBV12-4 and TRBJ2-1, with 9 nucleotides matching TRBD2. V gave up 3 bases and J gave up 6 bases; unmatched junction bases: 6. The CDR3 spans 15 residues.

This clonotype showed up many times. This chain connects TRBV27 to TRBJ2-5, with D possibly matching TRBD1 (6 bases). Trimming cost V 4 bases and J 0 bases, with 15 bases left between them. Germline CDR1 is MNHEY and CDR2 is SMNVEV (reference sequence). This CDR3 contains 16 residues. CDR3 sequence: CASSSSQGTYQETQYF. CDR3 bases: TGTGCCAGCAGTTCGAGTCAGGGGACGTACCAAGAGACCCAGTACTTC.

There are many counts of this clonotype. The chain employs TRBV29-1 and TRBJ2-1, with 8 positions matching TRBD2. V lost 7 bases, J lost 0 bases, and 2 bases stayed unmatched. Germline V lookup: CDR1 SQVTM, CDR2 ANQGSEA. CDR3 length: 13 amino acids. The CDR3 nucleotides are TGCAGCGGGAGCGGGAGCTCCTACAATGAGCAGTTCTTC. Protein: CSGSGSSYNEQFF.

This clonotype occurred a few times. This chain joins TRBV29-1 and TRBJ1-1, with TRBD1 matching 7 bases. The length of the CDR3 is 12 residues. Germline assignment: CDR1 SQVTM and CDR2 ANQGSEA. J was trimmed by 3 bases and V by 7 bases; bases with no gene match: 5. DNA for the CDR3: TGCAGCGCCCAACAGGGGTACACTGAAGCTTTCTTT. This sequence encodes CSAQQGYTEAFF.

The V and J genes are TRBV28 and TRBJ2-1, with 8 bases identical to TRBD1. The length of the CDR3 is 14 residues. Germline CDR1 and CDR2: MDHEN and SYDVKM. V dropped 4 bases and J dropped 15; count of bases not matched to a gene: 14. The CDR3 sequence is CASSWATLPGQAFF. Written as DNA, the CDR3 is TGTGCCAGCAGTTGGGCAACCTTACCGGGACAGGCGTTCTTC.

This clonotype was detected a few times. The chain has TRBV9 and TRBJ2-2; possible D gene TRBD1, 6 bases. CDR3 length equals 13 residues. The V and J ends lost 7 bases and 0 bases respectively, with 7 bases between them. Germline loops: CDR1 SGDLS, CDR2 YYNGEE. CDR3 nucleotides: TGTGCCAGCGCAGGGGCGAACACCGGGGAGCTGTTTTTT. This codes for CASAGANTGELFF. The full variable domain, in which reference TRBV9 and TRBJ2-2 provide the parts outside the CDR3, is DSGVTQTPKHLITATGQRVTLRCSPRSGDLSVYWYQQSLDQGLQFLIQYYNGEERAKGNILERFSAQQFPDLHSELNLSSLELGDSALYFCASAGANTGELFFGEGSRLTVL.

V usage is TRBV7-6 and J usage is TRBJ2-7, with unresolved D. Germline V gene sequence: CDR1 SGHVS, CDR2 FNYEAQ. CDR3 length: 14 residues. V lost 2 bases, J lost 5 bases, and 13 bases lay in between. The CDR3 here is CASSLMTGSNEQYF. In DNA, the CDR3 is TGTGCCAGCAGCTTAATGACCGGTTCTAACGAGCAGTACTTC.

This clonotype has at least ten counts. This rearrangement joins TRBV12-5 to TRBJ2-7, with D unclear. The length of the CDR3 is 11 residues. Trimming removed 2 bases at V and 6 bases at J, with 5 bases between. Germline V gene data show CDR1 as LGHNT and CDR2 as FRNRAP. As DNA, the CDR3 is TGTGCTAGTGGTTTGACACCCGAGCAGTACTTC. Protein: CASGLTPEQYF.

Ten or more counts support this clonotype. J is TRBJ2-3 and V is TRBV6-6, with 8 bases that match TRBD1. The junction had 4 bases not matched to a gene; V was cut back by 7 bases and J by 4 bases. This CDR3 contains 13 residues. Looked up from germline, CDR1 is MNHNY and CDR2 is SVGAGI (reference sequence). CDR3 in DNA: TGTGCCAGCAACGGACAGGGCTCAGATACGCAGTATTTT. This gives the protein CASNGQGSDTQYF.

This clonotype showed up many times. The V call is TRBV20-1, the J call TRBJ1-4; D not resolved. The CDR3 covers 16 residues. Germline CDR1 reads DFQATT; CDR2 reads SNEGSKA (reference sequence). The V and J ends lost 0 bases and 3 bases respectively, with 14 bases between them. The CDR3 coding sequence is TGCAGTGCTAGAGATCATTGGGGTGACGCTAATGAAAAACTGTTTTTT. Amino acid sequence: CSARDHWGDANEKLFF.

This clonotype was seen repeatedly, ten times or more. DNA of the CDR3: TGTGCCAGCAGTTACCAAACGACAGGGAACTATGGCTACACCTTC. It is translated as CASSYQTTGNYGYTF. This chain uses TRBV6-2 or TRBV6-3 with TRBJ1-2, with TRBD1 matching 7 bases. Looked up from germline, CDR1 is MNHEY and CDR2 is SVGEGT. The junction had 5 bases not matched to a gene; V was cut back by 2 bases and J by 2 bases. The CDR3 length is 15 residues.

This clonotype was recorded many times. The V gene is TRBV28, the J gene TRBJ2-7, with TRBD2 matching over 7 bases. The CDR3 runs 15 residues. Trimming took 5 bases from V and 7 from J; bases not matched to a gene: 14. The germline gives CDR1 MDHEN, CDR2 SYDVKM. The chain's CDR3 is CASSPPGEGQWEQYF. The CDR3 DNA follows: TGTGCCAGCAGTCCCCCCGGGGAGGGCCAATGGGAGCAGTACTTC. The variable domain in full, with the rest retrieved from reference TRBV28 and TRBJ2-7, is DVKVTQSSRYLVKRTGEKVFLECVQDMDHENMFWYRQDPGLGLRLIYFSYDVKMKEKGDIPEGYSVSREKKERFSLILESASTNQTSMYLCASSPPGEGQWEQYFGPGTRLTVT.

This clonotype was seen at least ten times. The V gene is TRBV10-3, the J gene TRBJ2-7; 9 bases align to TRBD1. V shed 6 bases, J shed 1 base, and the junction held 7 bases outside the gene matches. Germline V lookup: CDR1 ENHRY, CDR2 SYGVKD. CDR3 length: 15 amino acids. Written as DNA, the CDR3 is TGTGCCATCAGCCCCCCGGGACAGGGATCCTACGAGCAGTACTTC. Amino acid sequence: CAISPPGQGSYEQYF.

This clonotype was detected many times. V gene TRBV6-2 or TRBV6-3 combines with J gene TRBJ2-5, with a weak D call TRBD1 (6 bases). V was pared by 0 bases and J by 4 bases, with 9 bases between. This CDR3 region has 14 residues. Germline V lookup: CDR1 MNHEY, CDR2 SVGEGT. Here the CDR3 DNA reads TGTGCCAGCAGTTACTCTCAGGGGCGAGAGACCCAGTACTTC. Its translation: CASSYSQGRETQYF.

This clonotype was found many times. For the CDR3, the DNA is TGCAGTGCTAGCAGACTAGCGGGAGGCTCCTACGAGCAGTACTTC. Residues: CSASRLAGGSYEQYF. V gene TRBV20-1 combines with J gene TRBJ2-7; 13 bases are a match to TRBD2. Germline-derived CDR1 and CDR2 are DFQATT and SNEGSKA (reference sequence). The V segment lost 3 bases and the J segment 0 bases; nucleotides outside the gene matches: 2. The CDR3 consists of 15 residues.

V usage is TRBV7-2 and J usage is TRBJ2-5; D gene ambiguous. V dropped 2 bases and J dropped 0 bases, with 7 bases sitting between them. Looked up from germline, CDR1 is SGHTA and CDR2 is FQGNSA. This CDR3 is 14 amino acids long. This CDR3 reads CASSLRRNQETQYF. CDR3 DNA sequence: TGTGCCAGCAGCTTAAGGCGAAACCAAGAGACCCAGTACTTC.

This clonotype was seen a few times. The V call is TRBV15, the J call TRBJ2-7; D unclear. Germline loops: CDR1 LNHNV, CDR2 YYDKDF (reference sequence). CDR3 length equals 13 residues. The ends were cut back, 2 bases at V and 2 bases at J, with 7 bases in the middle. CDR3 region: CATSRSRAYEQYF. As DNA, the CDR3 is TGTGCCACCAGCAGATCCCGGGCCTACGAGCAGTACTTC.

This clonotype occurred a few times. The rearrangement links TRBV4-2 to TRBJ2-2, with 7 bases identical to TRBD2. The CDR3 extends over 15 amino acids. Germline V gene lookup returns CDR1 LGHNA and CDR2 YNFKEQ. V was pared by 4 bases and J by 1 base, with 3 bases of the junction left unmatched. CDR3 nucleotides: TGTGCCAGCAGCCTCAAGCGGGAGAACACCGGGGAGCTGTTTTTT. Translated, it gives CASSLKRENTGELFF.

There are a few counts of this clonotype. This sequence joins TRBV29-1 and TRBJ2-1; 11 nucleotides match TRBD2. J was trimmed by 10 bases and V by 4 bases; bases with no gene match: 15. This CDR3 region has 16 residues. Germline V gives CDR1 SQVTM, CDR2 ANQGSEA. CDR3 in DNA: TGCAGCGTTGGAGGTACTAGCGGGAGTCCCCTGGGAGAGCAGTTCTTC. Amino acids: CSVGGTSGSPLGEQFF.

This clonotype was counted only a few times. CDR3 bases: TGCGCCAGCAGCGGGGCGGGGGCGCAAATTGGCTACACCTTC. Encoded protein: CASSGAGAQIGYTF. The V call is TRBV5-1, the J call TRBJ1-2, with D tentatively TRBD1 (6 bases). V was cut by 4 bases and J by 7 bases, with 17 bases left in between. Per germline, CDR1 SGHRS and CDR2 YFSETQ. The CDR3 is 14 residues long.

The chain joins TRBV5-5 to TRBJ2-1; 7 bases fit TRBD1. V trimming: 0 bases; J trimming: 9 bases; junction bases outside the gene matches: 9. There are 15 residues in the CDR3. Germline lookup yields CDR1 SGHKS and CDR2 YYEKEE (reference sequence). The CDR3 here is CASSLEYRGSAEQFF. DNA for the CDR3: TGTGCCAGCAGCTTGGAATACAGGGGATCGGCTGAGCAGTTCTTC.

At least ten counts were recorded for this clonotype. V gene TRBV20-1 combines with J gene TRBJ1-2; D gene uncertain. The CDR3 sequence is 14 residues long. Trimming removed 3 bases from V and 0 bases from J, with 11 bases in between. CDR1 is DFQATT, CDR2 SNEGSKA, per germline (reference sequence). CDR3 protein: CSARKVGSNYGYTF. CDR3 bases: TGCAGTGCTAGGAAGGTGGGATCTAACTATGGCTACACCTTC.

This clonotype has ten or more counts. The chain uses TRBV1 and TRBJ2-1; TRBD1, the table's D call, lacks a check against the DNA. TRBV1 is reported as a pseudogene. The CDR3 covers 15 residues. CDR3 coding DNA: TGCACCAGCAGCCAAGGACAGGGGGCCTACAATGAGCAGTTCTTC. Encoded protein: CTSSQGQGAYNEQFF.

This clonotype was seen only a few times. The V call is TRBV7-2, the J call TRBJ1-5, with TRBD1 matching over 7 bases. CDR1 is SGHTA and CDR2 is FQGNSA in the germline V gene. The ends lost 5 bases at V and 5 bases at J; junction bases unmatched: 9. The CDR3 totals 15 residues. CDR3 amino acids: CASSPRGRGDQPQHF. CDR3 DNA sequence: TGTGCCAGCAGCCCAAGGGGGCGCGGAGATCAGCCCCAGCATTTT.